This T cell receptor (beta chain) was sequenced in a study of human T cells and chemical hapten exposure. TCRdb used MiXCR to reprocess the 5' RACE reads, holding one entry per CDR3 protein. This sample has 130,000 or so distinct CDR3 sequences; around 4% occur once, and the top ten carry around 1.5%. In this sample, this clonotype turned up many times. Whole blood that had not been fractionated was the source of extracted total RNA. From germline, CDR1 is SGHTA and CDR2 FQGNSA. Trimming stripped 11 bases from V and 1 base from J, with 17 bases between. The CDR3 is made up of 14 amino acids. The chain couples TRBV7-2 to TRBJ1-1, with D unresolved. The origin of this receptor is a female donor in good health. CDR3 sequence (DNA): TGTGCCGCCGCCCCCGCCAGCGCGAACACTGAAGCTTTCTTT. Translated: CAAAPASANTEAFF.